These T cell receptor beta chains were read from a single sample in a study of blood T cell repertoires in COVID-19. Generated by immunoSEQ multiplex PCR, the TCRdb table keeps only in-frame clones and is missing some. The profile shows about 200,000 clones, about 78% of them singletons. The source material was peripheral blood. These receptors all stem from a woman in her 70s with acute or convalescent COVID-19. CDR3s leave out the opening cysteine and the closing phenylalanine or tryptophan.

j_call,v_call,cdr3_aa
TRBJ2-5,TRBV7-9,ASSLTGQGGETQY
TRBJ1-1,TRBV14,ASSQARIGATEAF
TRBJ2-7,TRBV9,ASSATSGASYEQY
TRBJ1-3,TRBV12-3/TRBV12-4,ATARSQGNTIY
TRBJ1-1,TRBV7-2,ASSLSTGSGPEAF
TRBJ1-6,TRBV10-2,ASSVPGNSPLH
TRBJ1-6,TRBV5-6,ASSSGQGNSPLH
TRBJ1-2,TRBV4-1,ASSPVGGSTNYGYT
TRBJ1-2,TRBV5-1,ASSTGTGGDGYT
TRBJ2-3,TRBV5-4,ASSIQGRDTQY
TRBJ1-5,TRBV6-5,ASSNDRGNQPQH
TRBJ1-1,TRBV10-3,AITLDRGGTEAF
TRBJ2-3,TRBV18,ASSPPGQPSTDTQY
TRBJ1-1,TRBV19,ATRSRVESLRDTEAF
TRBJ1-5,TRBV19,ASSIGGTSNQPQH
TRBJ1-6,TRBV4-1,ASSQDEDSAYNSPLH
TRBJ2-1,TRBV10-3,AISGQSGGVNEQF
TRBJ2-3,TRBV7-8,ASSYLRGGVGDTQY
TRBJ2-7,TRBV6-5,ASSYSGTGYEQY
TRBJ2-3,TRBV2,ASSDISTDTQY
TRBJ1-3,TRBV24-1,ATSDGLTGGNTIY
TRBJ1-4,TRBV3-1/TRBV3-2,ASSQGNSGTGNEKLF
TRBJ1-1,TRBV4-1,ASSQNGRRPNTEAF
TRBJ2-6,TRBV7-3,ASSLGQGGAAGANVLT
TRBJ2-3,TRBV7-2,ASSPDRASGGRDTQY
TRBJ2-7,TRBV14,ASSGGYEQY
TRBJ2-5,TRBV7-9,ASKGPYQETQY
TRBJ2-7,TRBV2,ASTSGVRGYEQY
TRBJ2-2,TRBV7-2,ASSLVPSGGAGRELF
TRBJ2-5,TRBV5-4,ASSGGRAETQY
TRBJ1-2,TRBV10-3,AISEPGTGGYGYT
TRBJ2-3,TRBV29-1,SVEGLTSTPTDTQY
TRBJ1-2,TRBV14,ASSPRGRDGYT
TRBJ2-5,TRBV5-1,ASSPRTSGGSGETQY
TRBJ2-5,TRBV5-5,ASSLAYQGAETQY
TRBJ2-2,TRBV12-2,ASRSTSGVLGELF
TRBJ2-3,TRBV7-3,ASSPIGGVADTQY
TRBJ1-5,TRBV9,ASSVGGFNQPQH
TRBJ2-1,TRBV11-2,ASSLDPPSTSGGYNEQF
TRBJ2-3,TRBV6-5,ASSYSGGARDTQY
TRBJ2-5,TRBV15,ATSRDRGYQETQY
TRBJ2-3,TRBV28,ASSGGDVSTDTQY
TRBJ2-1,TRBV5-1,ASSYVAGGTYNEQF
TRBJ2-5,TRBV30,AWSVGQSPTQY
TRBJ2-3,TRBV20-1,SASVQGSTDTQY
TRBJ1-6,TRBV6-6,ASSPPDLPLH
TRBJ1-4,TRBV11-2,ASSPNLQNNEKLF
TRBJ2-2,TRBV3-1/TRBV3-2,ASINRDRGHTGELF
TRBJ2-2,TRBV18,ASSPTGRHTGELF
TRBJ2-1,TRBV7-6,ASSLQGGGARREQF
TRBJ2-3,TRBV7-2,ASSLMAGGRGDTQY
TRBJ1-2,TRBV6-5,ASSYLGDRLGYT
TRBJ2-5,TRBV12-5,ASGLGGIQETQY
TRBJ2-1,TRBV9,ASSVRGGNEQF
TRBJ2-3,TRBV6-4,ASSSSGGATDTQY
TRBJ1-1,TRBV7-2,ASSLVWEGTEAF
TRBJ2-1,TRBV7-2,ASSLQGANEQF
TRBJ2-1,TRBV14,ASSQGGGGRSNEQF
TRBJ2-7,TRBV9,ASSVGLAGEHEQY